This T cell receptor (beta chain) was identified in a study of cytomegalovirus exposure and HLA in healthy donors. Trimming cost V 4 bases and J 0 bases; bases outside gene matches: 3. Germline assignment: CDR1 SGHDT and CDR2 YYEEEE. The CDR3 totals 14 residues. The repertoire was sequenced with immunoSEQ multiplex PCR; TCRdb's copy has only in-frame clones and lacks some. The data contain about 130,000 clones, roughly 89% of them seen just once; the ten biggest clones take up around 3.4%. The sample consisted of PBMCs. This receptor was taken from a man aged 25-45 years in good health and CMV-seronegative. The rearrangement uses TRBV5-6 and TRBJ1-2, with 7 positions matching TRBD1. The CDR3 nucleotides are TGTGCCAGCAGCCTGGGACAGTCTAACTATGGCTACACCTTC. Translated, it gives CASSLGQSNYGYTF.